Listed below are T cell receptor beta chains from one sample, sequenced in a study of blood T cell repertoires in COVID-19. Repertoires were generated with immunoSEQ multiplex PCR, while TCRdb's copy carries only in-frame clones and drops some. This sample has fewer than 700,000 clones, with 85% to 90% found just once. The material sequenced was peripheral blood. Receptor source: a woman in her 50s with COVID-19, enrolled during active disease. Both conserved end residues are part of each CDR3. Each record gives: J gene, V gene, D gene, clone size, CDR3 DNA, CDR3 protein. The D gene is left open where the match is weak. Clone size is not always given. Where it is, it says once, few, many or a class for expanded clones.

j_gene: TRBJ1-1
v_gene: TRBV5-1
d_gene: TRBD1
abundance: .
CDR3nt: TGCGCCAGCAGCTTTGAACAGGGGGCTCCGAACACTGAAGCTTTCTTT
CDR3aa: CASSFEQGAPNTEAFF

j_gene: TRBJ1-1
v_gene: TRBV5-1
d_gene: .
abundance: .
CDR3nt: TGCGCCAGCAGCTTGGGCGCGGCTGGGTCTGAAGCTTTCTTT
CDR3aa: CASSLGAAGSEAFF

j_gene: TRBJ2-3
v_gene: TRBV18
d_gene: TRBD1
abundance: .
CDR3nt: TGTGCCAGCTCTCGAGATCGACAGGGGTCCTTCACAGATACGCAGTATTTT
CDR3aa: CASSRDRQGSFTDTQYF

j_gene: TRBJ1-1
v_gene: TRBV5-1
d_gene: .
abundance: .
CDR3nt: TGCGCCAGCAGTCATAACGGGGGCACTGAAGCTTTCTTT
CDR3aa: CASSHNGGTEAFF

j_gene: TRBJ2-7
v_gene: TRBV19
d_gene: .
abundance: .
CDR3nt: TGTGCCAGTAGTTTGTCAGGCATGGTCTACTACGAGCAGTACTTC
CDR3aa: CASSLSGMVYYEQYF

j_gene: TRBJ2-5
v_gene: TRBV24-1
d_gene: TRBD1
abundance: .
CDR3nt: TGTGCCACCGCTGGACAGGGGGGGACCCAGTACTTC
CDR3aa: CATAGQGGTQYF

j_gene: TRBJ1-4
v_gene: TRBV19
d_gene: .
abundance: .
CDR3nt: TGTGCCAGTATCGGGGGTACTAATGAAAAACTGTTTTTT
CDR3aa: CASIGGTNEKLFF

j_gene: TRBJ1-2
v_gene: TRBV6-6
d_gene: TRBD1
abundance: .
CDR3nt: TGTGCCACCTCGGACAGGAACTATGGCTACACCTTC
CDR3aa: CATSDRNYGYTF

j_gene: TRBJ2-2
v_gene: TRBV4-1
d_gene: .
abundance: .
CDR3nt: TGCGCCAGCAGCCAAGCCTCCGGAGGGGTTCGCACCGGGGAGCTGTTTTTT
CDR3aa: CASSQASGGVRTGELFF

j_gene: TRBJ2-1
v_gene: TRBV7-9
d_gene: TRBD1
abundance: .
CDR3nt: TGTGCCAGCAGCTTATGGTTTGGAGCGGCGACAGGGGACAATGAGCAGTTCTTC
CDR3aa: CASSLWFGAATGDNEQFF

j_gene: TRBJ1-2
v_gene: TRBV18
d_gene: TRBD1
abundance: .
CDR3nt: TGTGCCAGCTCGGACACCGGGACAGGGAGGAGATTAGGTTCGGGCTACACCTTC
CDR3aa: CASSDTGTGRRLGSGYTF

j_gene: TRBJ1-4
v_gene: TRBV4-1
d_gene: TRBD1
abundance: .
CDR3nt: TGCGCCAGCAGCCAAGCGGGACAGGGGGGTGAAAAACTGTTTTTT
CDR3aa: CASSQAGQGGEKLFF

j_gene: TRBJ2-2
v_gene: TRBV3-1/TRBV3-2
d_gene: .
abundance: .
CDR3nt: TGTGCCAGCAGCGGAGGGCGGTCCGGGGAGCTGTTTTTT
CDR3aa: CASSGGRSGELFF

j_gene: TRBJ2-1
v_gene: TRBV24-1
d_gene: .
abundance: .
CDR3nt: TGTGCCACCAGTGAAGGGATCTTCTGGGGGGAATCCTACAATGAGCAGTTCTTC
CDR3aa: CATSEGIFWGESYNEQFF

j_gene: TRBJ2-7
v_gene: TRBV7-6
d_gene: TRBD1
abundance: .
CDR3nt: TGTGCCAGCAGCCAAGGGACAGGGGGAGAGCAGTACTTC
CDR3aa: CASSQGTGGEQYF

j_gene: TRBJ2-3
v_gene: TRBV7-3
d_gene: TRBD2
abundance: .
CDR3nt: TGTGCCAGCAGCCAGCGGGGGGGCCTCACAGATACGCAGTATTTT
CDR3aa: CASSQRGGLTDTQYF

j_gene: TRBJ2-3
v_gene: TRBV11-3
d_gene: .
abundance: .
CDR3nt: TGTGCCAGCAGCGAGGGAAGCGCAGATACGCAGTATTTT
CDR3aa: CASSEGSADTQYF

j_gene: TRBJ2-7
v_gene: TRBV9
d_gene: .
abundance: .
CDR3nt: TGTGCCAGCAGCGTAGGCACAGAAAGGGGCGAGCAGTACTTC
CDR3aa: CASSVGTERGEQYF

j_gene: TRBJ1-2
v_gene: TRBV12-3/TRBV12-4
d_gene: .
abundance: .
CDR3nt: TGTGCCAGCAGTTTTGCGTTGAACTATGGCTACACCTTC
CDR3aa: CASSFALNYGYTF

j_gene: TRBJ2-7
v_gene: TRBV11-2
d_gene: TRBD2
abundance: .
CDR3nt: TGTGCCAGCAGCGTACTAGCGCGCTACGAGCAGTACTTC
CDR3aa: CASSVLARYEQYF

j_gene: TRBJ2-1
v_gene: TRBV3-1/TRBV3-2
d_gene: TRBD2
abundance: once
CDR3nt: TGTGCCAGCAGCCAAGATGTAAACGGGGGGGCAAGTGAGCAGTTCTTC
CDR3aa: CASSQDVNGGASEQFF

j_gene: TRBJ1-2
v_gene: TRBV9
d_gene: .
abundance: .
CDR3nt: TGTGCCAGCAGCGCTGGTGCGACAGCCTATGGCTACACCTTC
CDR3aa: CASSAGATAYGYTF

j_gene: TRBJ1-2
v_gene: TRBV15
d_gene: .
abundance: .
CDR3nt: TGTGCCACCAGCAGAGATCCGCTTACAGGGTTTGGCTACACCTTC
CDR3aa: CATSRDPLTGFGYTF

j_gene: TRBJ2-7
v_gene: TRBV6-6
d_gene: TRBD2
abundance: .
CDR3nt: TGTGCCAGCAGAGGACTAGCGGGGGACCCTACCTACGAGCAGTACTTC
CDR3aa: CASRGLAGDPTYEQYF

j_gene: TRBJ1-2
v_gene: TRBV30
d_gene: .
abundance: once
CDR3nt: TGTGCCTGGAGTGTAAGGCAGGGCGGCAGTGGCTACACCTTC
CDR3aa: CAWSVRQGGSGYTF

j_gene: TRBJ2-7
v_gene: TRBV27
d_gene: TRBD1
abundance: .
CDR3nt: TGTGCCAGCAAAAGGGGGCCGGACTACGAGCAGTACTTC
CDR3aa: CASKRGPDYEQYF

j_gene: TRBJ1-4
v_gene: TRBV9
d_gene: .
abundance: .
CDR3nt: TGTGCCAGCAGCGTCGCTGCACGGTTTGAAAAACTGTTTTTT
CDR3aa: CASSVAARFEKLFF

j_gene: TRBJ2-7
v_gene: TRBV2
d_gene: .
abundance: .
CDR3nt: TGTGCCAGCAGGGGGGGACAGATGTACTACGAGCAGTACTTC
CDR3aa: CASRGGQMYYEQYF

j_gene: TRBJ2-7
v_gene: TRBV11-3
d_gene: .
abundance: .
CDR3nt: TGTGCCAGCAGCCCTCGGTCGGGTCGGGGTTCCTACGAGCAGTACTTC
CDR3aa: CASSPRSGRGSYEQYF

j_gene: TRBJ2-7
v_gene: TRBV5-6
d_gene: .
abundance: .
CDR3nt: TGTGCCAGCAGCTTGACGGCGGCGTACGAGCAGTACTTC
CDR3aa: CASSLTAAYEQYF

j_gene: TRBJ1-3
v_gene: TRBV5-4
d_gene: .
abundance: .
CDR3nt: TGTGCCAGCAGCTTGGACAGGGAAAACACCATATATTTT
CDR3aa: CASSLDRENTIYF

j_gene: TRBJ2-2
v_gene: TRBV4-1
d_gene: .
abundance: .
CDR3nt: TGCGCCAGCAGCCAGACCCTAGCGACCGGGGAGCTGTTTTTT
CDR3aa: CASSQTLATGELFF

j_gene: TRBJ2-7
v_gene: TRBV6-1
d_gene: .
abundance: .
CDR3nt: TGTGCCAGCAGTGAAAGGGCGGAAGGGGACGAGCAGTACTTC
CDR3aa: CASSERAEGDEQYF

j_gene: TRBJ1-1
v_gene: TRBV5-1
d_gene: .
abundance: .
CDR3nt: TGCGCCAGCAGCACCACAGGGAACACTGAAGCTTTCTTT
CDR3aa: CASSTTGNTEAFF

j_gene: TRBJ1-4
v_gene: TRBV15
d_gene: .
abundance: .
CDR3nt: TGTGCCACCAGCCCGCGACTTTCCCCGGCTAATGAAAAACTGTTTTTT
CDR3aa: CATSPRLSPANEKLFF

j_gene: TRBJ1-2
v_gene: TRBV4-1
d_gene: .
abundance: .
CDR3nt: TGCGCCAGCAGCCAAGAACAGGGTGATGGCTACACCTTC
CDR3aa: CASSQEQGDGYTF

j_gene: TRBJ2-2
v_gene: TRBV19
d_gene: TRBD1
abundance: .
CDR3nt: TGTGCCGGGAGACAGGGGAACACCGGGGAGCTGTTTTTT
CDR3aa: CAGRQGNTGELFF

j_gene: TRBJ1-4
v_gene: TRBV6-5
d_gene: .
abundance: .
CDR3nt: TGTGCCAGCGGTTGGCGACAGAGAAATGAAAAACTGTTTTTT
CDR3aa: CASGWRQRNEKLFF

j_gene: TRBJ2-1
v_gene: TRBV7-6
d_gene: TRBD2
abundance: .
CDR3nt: TGTGCCAGCAGCTTACGGGCGGGGGGGCCCTACAATGAGCAGTTCTTC
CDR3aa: CASSLRAGGPYNEQFF

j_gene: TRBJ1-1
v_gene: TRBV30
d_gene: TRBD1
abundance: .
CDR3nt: TGTGCCTGGAGCGCAGGGGGTGGTTCAGGCGCTTTCTTT
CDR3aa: CAWSAGGGSGAFF

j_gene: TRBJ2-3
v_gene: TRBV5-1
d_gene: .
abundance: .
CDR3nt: TGCGCCAGCAGCCCCGACACCGGGGGGCGATATACGCAGTATTTT
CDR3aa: CASSPDTGGRYTQYF

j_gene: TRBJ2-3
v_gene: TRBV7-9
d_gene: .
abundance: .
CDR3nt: TGTGCCAGCAGCTCGGGGGGCTCAGTAGATACGCAGTATTTT
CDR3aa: CASSSGGSVDTQYF

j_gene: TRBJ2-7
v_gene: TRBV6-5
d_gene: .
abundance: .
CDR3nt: TGTGCCAGCAGTTACTCGATCCCGGTCTACGAGCAGTACTTC
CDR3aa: CASSYSIPVYEQYF

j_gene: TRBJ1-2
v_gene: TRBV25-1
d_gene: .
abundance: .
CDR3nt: TGTGCCAGCAGTGAAGGAGGTCAGCCCTATGGCTACACCTTC
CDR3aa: CASSEGGQPYGYTF

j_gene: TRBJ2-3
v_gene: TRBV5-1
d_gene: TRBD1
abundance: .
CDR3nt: TGCGCCAGCAGCTTGGGGGACAGCTTCACAGATACGCAGTATTTT
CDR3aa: CASSLGDSFTDTQYF